These 27 T cell receptor beta chains originate from one sample sequenced in a study of vaccination effects on CD4 cells after COVID-19. These receptors have no known antigen. Before any sequencing was done, the ViraFEST assay used viral peptide pools to expand antigen-specific CD4+ T cells. CD4+ T cells were isolated after about nine days of culture. Each participant received a vaccine that was either BNT162b2 or mRNA-1273, given as two doses. The method was immunoSEQ multiplex PCR; TCRdb's version includes in-frame clones alone and lacks a portion of them. The sample yields over 25,000 clones, 80% to 85% seen once. This specimen was CD4+ T cells from PBMCs cultured with SARS-CoV-2 spike peptides, taken after COVID-19 vaccination. These receptors originate from a human donor who received a COVID-19 vaccine. Some clones in this sample may be carry-over from other donors' samples.

The CDR3 nucleotides are TGTGCCAGCAGCCGGTATGAGCAGTTCTTC. Protein product: CASSRYEQFF. The chain has TRBV5-8 and TRBJ2-1; D call uncertain. The CDR3 consists of 10 residues. V was shortened by 4 bases and J by 8 bases, with 4 bases between the two germline ends. Germline CDR1 reads SGHTS; CDR2 reads YDEGEE.

This rearrangement joins TRBV15 to TRBJ2-3; D gene unclear. Germline lookup yields CDR1 LNHNV and CDR2 YYDKDF (reference sequence). Trimming took off 0 bases at V and 8 bases at J, with 9 bases between the two ends. The CDR3 contains 13 residues. CDR3 residues: CATSREGSGTQYF. CDR3 sequence (DNA): TGTGCCACCAGCAGAGAGGGATCGGGTACGCAGTATTTT. The variable domain in full, with the rest retrieved from reference TRBV15 and TRBJ2-3, is DAMVIQNPRYQVTQFGKPVTLSCSQTLNHNVMYWYQQKSSQAPKLLFHYYDKDFNNEADTPDNFQSRRPNTSFCFLDIRSPGLGDTAMYLCATSREGSGTQYFGPGTRLTVL.

The J gene is TRBJ2-7, the V gene TRBV18; unclear D gene. This CDR3 region has 11 residues. Germline V CDR1 and CDR2: KGHSH, LQKENI. V gave up 5 bases and J gave up 3 bases, with 5 bases separating them. In DNA form, the CDR3 reads TGTGCCAGCTCAAACTACTACGAGCAGTACGTC. This codes for CASSNYYEQYV.

The rearrangement links TRBV6-6 to TRBJ1-5; unclear D gene. This CDR3 has 12 amino acids. Per the germline V gene, CDR1 is MNHNY and CDR2 is SVGAGI (reference sequence). V lost 6 bases, J lost 0 bases, and 3 bases lay in between. CDR3: CASRYSNQPQHF. DNA for the CDR3: TGTGCCAGCAGGTATAGCAATCAGCCCCAGCATTTT.

J is TRBJ1-6 and V is TRBV4-1; weak D call: TRBD1 (6 bases). The CDR3 runs to 18 residues. CDR1 and CDR2 (germline): MGHRA, YSYEKL. The ends were cut back, 6 bases at V and 6 bases at J, with 24 bases in the middle. The CDR3 sequence is CASRDLLRGGLFNSPLHF. In nucleotides, the CDR3 is TGCGCCAGCAGAGACCTACTGAGGGGGGGGCTCTTTAATTCACCCCTCCACTTT.

This clone occurred a few times. The DNA for the CDR3 is TGTGCCAGCAGATCGGACTATGGCTACACCTTC. Translation gives CASRSDYGYTF. The V and J genes are TRBV12-3 or TRBV12-4 and TRBJ1-2; D not certain. The CDR3 runs 11 residues. Trimming removed 6 bases at V and 3 bases at J, with 5 bases between.

The chain links TRBV6-5 to TRBJ1-4; the D gene is possibly TRBD1 (6 bases). Germline V gene lookup returns CDR1 MNHEY and CDR2 SVGAGI. Trimming pared 5 bases from V and 7 bases from J, leaving 17 bases between. The CDR3 is 15 amino acids. CDR3: CASSLTGLGGEKLFF. CDR3 nucleotides: TGTGCCAGCAGTCTCACAGGGTTAGGGGGTGAAAAACTGTTTTTT.

The chain employs TRBV5-6 and TRBJ1-5; D is undetermined. Germline lookup yields CDR1 SGHDT and CDR2 YYEEEE. Trimming pared 4 bases from V and 1 base from J, leaving 15 bases between. The CDR3 is 16 residues long. The chain's CDR3 is CASSVGPDSSNQPQHF. CDR3 bases: TGTGCCAGCAGCGTGGGCCCCGATTCGAGCAATCAGCCCCAGCATTTT. Using reference TRBV5-6 and TRBJ1-5 for the parts outside the CDR3, the full variable domain is DAGVTQSPTHLIKTRGQQVTLRCSPKSGHDTVSWYQQALGQGPQFIFQYYEEEERQRGNFPDRFSGHQFPNYSSELNVNALLLGDSALYLCASSVGPDSSNQPQHFGDGTRLSIL.

The V call is TRBV5-6, the J call TRBJ1-1, with 7 bases matching TRBD1. The length of the CDR3 is 16 residues. The V gene's germline CDR1 is SGHDT and CDR2 YYEEEE. J was trimmed by 2 bases and V by 4 bases; bases with no gene match: 11. In DNA, the CDR3 is TGTGCCAGCAGCGCGGACTGGGGACAGATCAACACTGAAGCTTTCTTT. Translated: CASSADWGQINTEAFF.

The V gene is TRBV5-1, the J gene TRBJ1-3; no firm D call. Trimming took 0 bases from V and 1 from J, leaving 8 bases between them. The CDR3 has 15 residues. Per the germline V gene, CDR1 is SGHRS and CDR2 is YFSETQ. The CDR3 here is CASSLEVASGNTIYF. The CDR3 nucleotides read TGCGCCAGCAGCTTGGAGGTAGCTTCTGGAAACACCATATATTTT.

The rearrangement uses TRBV10-3 and TRBJ1-5; weak D call: TRBD1 (5 bases). This CDR3 has 14 residues. V lost 0 bases and J 8 bases, leaving 11 bases between the germline ends. The germline CDR1 and CDR2 sequences are ENHRY and SYGVKD. CDR3 sequence reads: CAISESIGAKPQHF. CDR3 bases: TGTGCCATCAGTGAGTCGATAGGGGCGAAGCCCCAGCATTTT.

The chain is built from TRBV9 and TRBJ1-4; no firm D call. Germline V gives CDR1 SGDLS, CDR2 YYNGEE. The CDR3 totals 13 residues. With 7 bases removed from V and 5 bases from J, the gap between germline ends came to 12 bases. CDR3 nucleotides: TGTGCCAGCTCCAGGCAGTTAAATGAAAAACTGTTTTTT. Encoded protein: CASSRQLNEKLFF. Full variable domain (rest looked up from reference TRBV9 and TRBJ1-4): DSGVTQTPKHLITATGQRVTLRCSPRSGDLSVYWYQQSLDQGLQFLIQYYNGEERAKGNILERFSAQQFPDLHSELNLSSLELGDSALYFCASSRQLNEKLFFGSGTQLSVL.

The chain couples TRBV6-5 to TRBJ2-6; D is unresolved. The germline V and J ends were trimmed by 0 bases and 1 base, with 7 bases remaining between them. There are 16 residues in the CDR3. CDR1 is MNHEY, CDR2 SVGAGI, per germline. For the CDR3, the DNA is TGTGCCAGCAGTTACTCGCCGGTTTCTGGGGCCAACGTCCTGACTTTC. This encodes CASSYSPVSGANVLTF.

The gene calls are TRBV19 and TRBJ2-2; D is unclear. The CDR3 runs 14 residues. Looked up from germline, CDR1 is LNHDA and CDR2 is SQIVND (reference sequence). The V and J ends lost 6 bases and 4 bases respectively, with 12 bases between them. The CDR3 protein is CASSQQQSTGELFF. The CDR3 nucleotides are TGTGCCAGTAGCCAACAACAGAGCACCGGGGAGCTGTTTTTT. Using reference TRBV19 and TRBJ2-2 for the parts outside the CDR3, the full variable domain is DGGITQSPKYLFRKEGQNVTLSCEQNLNHDAMYWYRQDPGQGLRLIYYSQIVNDFQKGDIAEGYSVSREKKESFPLTVTSAQKNPTAFYLCASSQQQSTGELFFGEGSRLTVL.

This clone occurred a few times. Other nucleotide sequences from this sample produce the same CDR3. The chain has TRBV9 and TRBJ2-3; possibly TRBD2 for D (7 bases). Germline loops: CDR1 SGDLS, CDR2 YYNGEE. The CDR3 loop spans 14 amino acids. Trimming removed 0 bases at V and 4 bases at J, with 9 bases between. The CDR3 reads CASSVGGGADTQYF. As DNA, the CDR3 is TGTGCCAGCAGCGTAGGAGGGGGGGCAGATACGCAGTATTTT. The full variable domain, in which reference TRBV9 and TRBJ2-3 provide the parts outside the CDR3, is DSGVTQTPKHLITATGQRVTLRCSPRSGDLSVYWYQQSLDQGLQFLIQYYNGEERAKGNILERFSAQQFPDLHSELNLSSLELGDSALYFCASSVGGGADTQYFGPGTRLTVL.

The rearrangement joins TRBV19 to TRBJ1-6, with D possibly being TRBD1 (5 bases). The V and J ends lost 5 bases and 14 bases respectively, with 19 bases between them. In germline, CDR1 is LNHDA, CDR2 SQIVND (reference sequence). This CDR3 comprises 14 residues. This chain's CDR3 is CASSLARQSDSLHF. CDR3 nucleotide sequence: TGTGCCAGTAGTCTGGCACGACAGTCGGATTCCCTCCACTTT.

This rearrangement joins TRBV7-2 to TRBJ2-2, with TRBD2 matching 15 bases. CDR3 size: 19 residues. With 5 bases clipped from V and 3 bases from J, the junction kept 10 bases outside the gene matches. Germline CDR1 and CDR2: SGHTA and FQGNSA. The CDR3 DNA reads TGTGCCAGCAGCGCCGGACTAGCGGGGGGGCCCGTTTACACCGGGGAGCTGTTTTTT. As protein: CASSAGLAGGPVYTGELFF. Full variable domain (missing parts from reference TRBV7-2 and TRBJ2-2): GAGVSQSPSNKVTEKGKDVELRCDPISGHTALYWYRQSLGQGLEFLIYFQGNSAPDKSGLPSDRFSAERTGGSVSTLTIQRTQQEDSAVYLCASSAGLAGGPVYTGELFFGEGSRLTVL.

This clone was seen only once. V is TRBV18 and J is TRBJ1-4; D ambiguous. Per germline, CDR1 KGHSH and CDR2 LQKENI. CDR3 size: 13 residues. The V end was cut by 3 bases, the J end by 4 bases, with 6 bases between. Written as DNA, the CDR3 is TGTGCCAGCTCACCCGAGAATAATGAAAAACTGTTTTTT. It codes for CASSPENNEKLFF.

This clone was seen a handful of times. The J gene is TRBJ1-3, the V gene TRBV11-3, with TRBD1 matching over 8 bases. The junction had 7 bases not matched to a gene; V was cut back by 3 bases and J by 0 bases. The CDR3 runs 17 residues. Per germline, CDR1 SGHNT and CDR2 YENEEA. As DNA, the CDR3 is TGTGCCAGCAGCTTCAAGGACAGGGCCTGCTCTGGAAACACCATATATTTT. It encodes CASSFKDRACSGNTIYF. The whole variable domain, filled in from reference TRBV11-3 and TRBJ1-3, reads EAGVVQSPRYKIIEKKQPVAFWCNPISGHNTLYWYLQNLGQGPELLIRYENEEAVDDSQLPKDRFSAERLKGVDSTLKIQPAELGDSAVYLCASSFKDRACSGNTIYFGEGSWLTVV.

The CDR3 protein is CASKIASGNTIYF. The CDR3, as DNA: TGTGCCAGCAAGATAGCCTCTGGAAACACCATATATTTT. The chain combines TRBV12-3 or TRBV12-4 with TRBJ1-3; D is uncertain. This CDR3 region has 13 residues. V was clipped by 7 bases and J by 0 bases, with 7 bases between them.

This rearrangement joins TRBV2 to TRBJ1-5, with 8 positions matching TRBD1. Germline V gene data show CDR1 as SNHLY and CDR2 as FYNNEI. The trim removed 3 bases at V and 5 bases at J, leaving 6 bases unmatched. The CDR3 sequence is 15 residues long. CDR3 DNA sequence: TGTGCCAGCAGTGAGAGGACAGGGTTCGATCAGCCCCAGCATTTT. Residues: CASSERTGFDQPQHF.

This rearrangement joins TRBV19 to TRBJ2-5; 8 bases align to TRBD1. V lost 5 bases and J lost 1; bases outside the gene matches: 6. The CDR3 is made up of 15 amino acids. The germline CDR1 and CDR2 sequences are LNHDA and SQIVND (reference sequence). The CDR3 sequence: CASSAQGASQETQYF. The CDR3 coding sequence is TGTGCCAGTAGTGCTCAGGGGGCTAGCCAAGAGACCCAGTACTTC.

This clone is termed medium-sized. The rearrangement uses TRBV11-2 and TRBJ2-5; D perhaps matches TRBD2 (6 bases). Trimming shortened V by 5 bases and J by 2 bases, and 15 bases separated the two germline ends. Germline V lookup: CDR1 SGHAT, CDR2 FQNNGV. The CDR3 is 15 residues long. In DNA, the CDR3 is TGTGCCAGCAGCCCGGTCGTTAGCGGACAAGAGACCCAGTACTTC. Residues: CASSPVVSGQETQYF.

This clone showed up just a few times. V usage is TRBV6-2 or TRBV6-3 and J usage is TRBJ2-7, with TRBD1 matching over 9 bases. CDR1 MNHEY and CDR2 SVGEGT come from the germline V gene. The junction had 5 bases not matched to a gene; V was cut back by 5 bases and J by 3 bases. The CDR3 is 14 amino acids. This CDR3 is CASSTRDRDYEQYV. In DNA form, the CDR3 reads TGTGCCAGCAGTACCCGGGACAGGGACTACGAGCAGTACGTC.

The chain joins TRBV5-1 to TRBJ2-2; 13 nucleotides match TRBD2. Per germline, CDR1 SGHRS and CDR2 YFSETQ. The V and J ends lost 4 bases and 4 bases, in that order; junction bases with no gene match: 10. The CDR3 runs 18 residues. CDR3 coding DNA: TGCGCCAGCAGCCCCGGGACTAGCGGGACCTGGGGCACCGGGGAGCTGTTTTTT. It translates to CASSPGTSGTWGTGELFF.

This clone was seen a single time. The rearrangement joins TRBV7-7 to TRBJ2-1; weak D call: TRBD2 (5 bases). Germline CDR1 SSHAT, CDR2 FNYEAQ (reference sequence). Trimming stripped 2 bases from V and 6 bases from J, with 14 bases between. The CDR3 consists of 15 residues. CDR3 DNA: TGTGCCAGCAGCTTAACCCTAAGCCGGGGCAATGAGCAGTTCTTC. Protein: CASSLTLSRGNEQFF.

The CDR3 DNA reads as TGCGCCAGCCGTCAGGGGACAGGGGAGGAGACCCAGTACTTC. It is translated as CASRQGTGEETQYF. The V call is TRBV5-1, the J call TRBJ2-5; 10 bases are a match to TRBD1. After removal of 7 bases from V and 5 bases from J, the junction contained 8 bases not matched to a gene. Looked up from germline, CDR1 is SGHRS and CDR2 is YFSETQ. This CDR3 comprises 14 residues.